Below are 5 T cell receptor beta chains sequenced from a single sample in a study of shared clonotypes between healthy human individuals. Assay: immunoSEQ multiplex PCR; the TCRdb copy retains only in-frame clones and omits some. Among over a million clones listed, about 84% were seen once. Sequenced: memory CD4+ T cells from PBMCs. Subset described: CD45RA-negative fraction. Every receptor here comes from a man between 18 and 35 years old in good health. Some clones in this sample may be carry-over from other donors' samples.

As regards this clone: Other DNA sequences from this sample encode an identical CDR3 as well. This chain links TRBV28 with TRBJ1-5; 7 nucleotides align to TRBD1. V lost 5 bases and J lost 6; bases outside the gene matches: 7. CDR3 length: 14 residues. The V gene's germline CDR1 is MDHEN and CDR2 SYDVKM. The CDR3 region is CASSLRQGSQPQHF. The CDR3 nucleotides are TGTGCCAGCAGTCTGAGACAGGGAAGTCAGCCCCAGCATTTT.

This clone was seen a few times. The chain links TRBV28 to TRBJ2-1; tentative D call: TRBD2 (5 bases). The CDR3 extends over 15 amino acids. From germline, CDR1 is MDHEN and CDR2 SYDVKM. The V gene lost 7 bases and the J gene lost 0 bases, with 13 bases spanning the gap. The CDR3: CASNEGGYSYNEQFF. The DNA of the CDR3 is TGTGCCAGCAACGAAGGCGGGTACTCCTACAATGAGCAGTTCTTC.

Regarding this clone: This same CDR3 is encoded by further DNA sequences in the sample. J is TRBJ2-3 and V is TRBV7-2, with D hard to call. Germline CDR1 is SGHTA and CDR2 is FQGNSA. The CDR3 spans 15 residues. V was trimmed by 1 base and J by 0 bases, leaving 8 bases between them. CDR3 in DNA: TGTGCCAGCAGCTTAGGTGGAGCTAGCACAGATACGCAGTATTTT. Translated, it gives CASSLGGASTDTQYF. Supplemented by reference TRBV7-2 and TRBJ2-3, the full variable domain reads GAGVSQSPSNKVTEKGKDVELRCDPISGHTALYWYRQSLGQGLEFLIYFQGNSAPDKSGLPSDRFSAERTGGSVSTLTIQRTQQEDSAVYLCASSLGGASTDTQYFGPGTRLTVL.

The CDR3 DNA reads TGTGCCAGTAGTAACGGGGGCTCGGTCTATGGCTACACCTTC. Its protein product is CASSNGGSVYGYTF. This chain connects TRBV19 to TRBJ1-2, with D possibly being TRBD1 (6 bases). The V gene lost 4 bases and the J gene lost 4 bases, with 13 bases spanning the gap. This CDR3 contains 14 residues. Germline V CDR1 and CDR2: LNHDA, SQIVND (reference sequence).

The chain carries TRBV4-2 and TRBJ1-5, with a possible D match to TRBD1 (5 bases). Trimming removed 1 base from V and 5 bases from J, with 12 bases in between. This CDR3 is 15 amino acids long. CDR1 is LGHNA and CDR2 is YNFKEQ in the germline V gene. The CDR3 sequence is CASSQVFTGDQPQHF. In nucleotides, the CDR3 is TGTGCCAGCAGCCAAGTTTTTACAGGAGATCAGCCCCAGCATTTT.